The 22 T cell receptor beta chains below were found in one sample sequenced in a study of OX40 agonist ivuxolimab in advanced cancers. Library construction relied on the immunoSEQ multiplex PCR assay. The table comes from immuneACCESS by way of TCRdb, which keeps in-frame sequences with V and J called. Part of the clones is missing from these tables; in studies checked, under half for an unresolved V gene and the rest for unknown reasons. The sample contains about 25,000 clones, around 85% of them found a single time. Of the sample, 40% to 50% falls within the top ten clones. The sample here was CD4+ or CD8+ T cells sorted from blood, taken in a trial of the OX40 agonist ivuxolimab. These receptors were collected from an adult with an advanced solid tumor such as melanoma, head and neck, liver or kidney cancer.

The rearrangement links TRBV2 to TRBJ2-7; D is uncertain. V lost 3 bases, J lost 0 bases, and 6 bases lay in between. The germline gives CDR1 SNHLY, CDR2 FYNNEI. The CDR3 contains 13 residues. CDR3 sequence reads: CASSDYNSYEQYF. CDR3 bases: TGTGCCAGCAGTGATTACAACTCCTACGAGCAGTACTTC.

The V and J genes are TRBV9 and TRBJ2-3; D may be TRBD2 (6 bases). V was trimmed by 3 bases and J by 2 bases, leaving 13 bases between them. This CDR3 has 15 residues. Germline CDR1 is SGDLS and CDR2 is YYNGEE. CDR3 sequence: CASSERVLNTDTQYF. The CDR3 DNA is TGTGCCAGCAGCGAGCGGGTTTTGAACACAGATACGCAGTATTTT.

V gene TRBV4-2 combines with J gene TRBJ2-2, with TRBD2 matching over 14 bases. V lost 4 bases to trimming and J lost 7 bases; unmatched junction nucleotides: 11. CDR1 is LGHNA and CDR2 is YNFKEQ in the germline V gene. This CDR3 spans 18 amino acids. Here the CDR3 DNA reads TGTGCCAGCAGCCCCAGCTCGACTAGCGGGAGGGATCTCGGGGAGCTGTTTTTT. Translating gives CASSPSSTSGRDLGELFF.

This clone appeared once. This chain joins TRBV4-1 and TRBJ2-1; 11 nucleotides match TRBD1. V gave up 4 bases and J gave up 4 bases; unmatched junction bases: 9. This CDR3 spans 17 amino acids. Germline V lookup: CDR1 MGHRA, CDR2 YSYEKL. CDR3 DNA: TGCGCCAGCAGCCTCACCCCCGGGACAGGGGGATACAATGAGCAGTTCTTC. This sequence encodes CASSLTPGTGGYNEQFF.

V and J are TRBV4-1 and TRBJ2-7; D perhaps matches TRBD2 (6 bases). V lost 0 bases, J lost 5 bases, and 17 bases lay in between. Germline CDR1 and CDR2: MGHRA and YSYEKL. The length of the CDR3 is 16 residues. The CDR3 protein is CASSQEEGSAGNEQYF. The CDR3 region has the DNA TGCGCCAGCAGCCAAGAGGAGGGTTCGGCAGGGAACGAGCAGTACTTC.

This chain links TRBV19 with TRBJ2-3; the match to TRBD1 covers 9 bases. The CDR3 has 13 amino acids. Germline CDR1 and CDR2: LNHDA and SQIVND (reference sequence). The ends lost 8 bases at V and 3 bases at J; junction bases unmatched: 3. CDR3 region: CASSGTGTDTQYF. The DNA of the CDR3 is TGTGCCAGTTCCGGGACAGGGACAGATACGCAGTATTTT.

The V call is TRBV5-8, the J call TRBJ1-5; TRBD1 is a possible D gene (5 bases). Trimming stripped 3 bases from V and 0 bases from J, with 16 bases between. Germline V gene data show CDR1 as SGHTS and CDR2 as YDEGEE. The CDR3 has 17 amino acids. CDR3 nucleotides: TGTGCCAGCAGCTCCCCCGCGGCAGGGTATAGCAATCAGCCCCAGCATTTT. Translating it yields CASSSPAAGYSNQPQHF.

This rearrangement joins TRBV21-1 to TRBJ2-3; TRBD2, the table's D call, was not compared with the DNA. TRBV21-1 is a recognized pseudogene. The CDR3 consists of 15 residues. CDR3 sequence: CASSKLWRPTDTQYF. The CDR3 bases are TGTGCCAGCAGCAAACTTTGGCGGCCCACAGATACGCAGTATTTT.

The chain recombines TRBV7-9 with TRBJ2-2; D call uncertain. The CDR3 length is 15 residues. With 1 base removed from V and 4 bases from J, the gap between germline ends came to 10 bases. Germline CDR1 SEHNR, CDR2 FQNEAQ (reference sequence). CDR3 in amino acids: CASSLEQPGTGELFF. As DNA, the CDR3 is TGTGCCAGCAGCTTAGAACAACCAGGCACCGGGGAGCTGTTTTTT.

The genes are TRBV28 and TRBJ2-1; 12 bases line up with TRBD2. The CDR3 runs 18 residues. Germline CDR1 is MDHEN and CDR2 is SYDVKM. J was trimmed by 8 bases and V by 3 bases; bases with no gene match: 14. In DNA, the CDR3 is TGTGCCAGCAGTTTCGGTGAGAACGGACTAGCGGGAACCGATGAGCAGTTCTTC. This codes for CASSFGENGLAGTDEQFF.

The chain joins TRBV27 to TRBJ1-6, with TRBD1 matching 8 bases. The CDR3 runs 15 residues. CDR1 is MNHEY and CDR2 is SMNVEV in the germline V gene (reference sequence). Germline trimming cut 5 bases from V and 4 bases from J; bases unmatched to any gene: 4. The CDR3 bases are TGTGCCAGCAGTCCCCGACAGGGGTATAATTCACCCCTCCACTTT. This gives the protein CASSPRQGYNSPLHF.

V is TRBV6-5 and J is TRBJ2-7, with unresolved D. The length of the CDR3 is 12 residues. Germline-derived CDR1 and CDR2 are MNHEY and SVGAGI. V lost 2 bases and J lost 1, with 3 bases in between. CDR3 sequence: CASSYASYEQYF. CDR3 nucleotides: TGTGCCAGCAGTTACGCTTCCTACGAGCAGTACTTC.

The chain recombines TRBV5-1 with TRBJ2-5, with D perhaps TRBD2 (6 bases). The J call may be mistaken, given a closer DNA end match to TRBJ2-7. There are 15 residues in the CDR3. Germline-derived CDR1 and CDR2 are SGHRS and YFSETQ. CDR3 sequence reads: CASSEGIPGAYEQYF. In DNA form, the CDR3 reads TGCGCCAGCAGCGAAGGGATTCCGGGGGCCTACGAGCAGTACTTC.

The V gene is TRBV6-1, the J gene TRBJ1-5, with D perhaps matching TRBD1 (5 bases). V was clipped by 7 bases and J by 1 base, with 14 bases between them. CDR1 and CDR2 from the germline V gene are MNHNS and SASEGT. CDR3 length: 15 residues. CDR3 protein: CASIGRGSSNQPQHF. The DNA of the CDR3 is TGTGCCAGCATCGGTAGGGGATCGAGCAATCAGCCCCAGCATTTT.

This rearrangement joins TRBV15 to TRBJ2-6; D unresolved. The CDR3 has 14 amino acids. Germline CDR1 reads LNHNV; CDR2 reads YYDKDF (reference sequence). V was cut by 6 bases and J by 2 bases, with 8 bases left in between. Here the CDR3 DNA reads TGTGCCACCAGTCCGAGGACTGGGGCCAACGTCCTGACTTTC. This encodes CATSPRTGANVLTF. Supplemented by reference TRBV15 and TRBJ2-6, the full variable domain reads DAMVIQNPRYQVTQFGKPVTLSCSQTLNHNVMYWYQQKSSQAPKLLFHYYDKDFNNEADTPDNFQSRRPNTSFCFLDIRSPGLGDTAMYLCATSPRTGANVLTFGAGSRLTVL.

The rearrangement links TRBV5-1 to TRBJ2-7; D unresolved. The germline gives CDR1 SGHRS, CDR2 YFSETQ. This CDR3 region has 10 residues. Deletions cut 6 bases from V and 5 bases from J, with 6 bases between. The CDR3 DNA sequence: TGCGCCAGCACAATCCACGAGCAGTACTTC. This codes for CASTIHEQYF.

CDR3 bases: TGTGCCAGCAGCTTAAACATAAACACTGAAGCTTTCTTT. This translates into CASSLNINTEAFF. The chain is built from TRBV7-3 and TRBJ1-1, with D unresolved. V was pared by 1 base and J by 2 bases, with 5 bases between. The CDR3 spans 13 residues. Germline V gene sequence: CDR1 SGHTA, CDR2 FQGTGA.

For the CDR3, the DNA is TGTGCCAGCAGTATGGGACTAGCGGGGTCATACGAGCAGTACTTC. This sequence encodes CASSMGLAGSYEQYF. The rearrangement uses TRBV6-1 and TRBJ2-7; 13 positions agree with TRBD2. Germline assignment: CDR1 MNHNS and CDR2 SASEGT. The CDR3 loop spans 15 amino acids. Trimming took 5 bases from V and 4 from J; bases not matched to a gene: 5.

This chain uses TRBV4-1 with TRBJ2-3, with 7 bases fitting TRBD2. The CDR3 runs 16 residues. Unmatched junction bases numbered 12, after V lost 4 bases and J lost 5 bases. Germline V gene sequence: CDR1 MGHRA, CDR2 YSYEKL. The CDR3 here is CASSLGWGGSGDTQYF. The CDR3 DNA is TGCGCCAGCAGCCTCGGGTGGGGGGGTTCCGGAGATACGCAGTATTTT.

V and J are TRBV19 and TRBJ2-1; TRBD2 agrees at 11 bases. Trimming took 5 bases from V and 3 from J; bases not matched to a gene: 9. The CDR3 extends over 17 amino acids. Per germline, CDR1 LNHDA and CDR2 SQIVND (reference sequence). For the CDR3, the DNA is TGTGCCAGTAGTTCCATTCCGACTAGCGGGGACTACAATGAGCAGTTCTTC. It codes for CASSSIPTSGDYNEQFF.

The V and J genes are TRBV27 and TRBJ1-2; 10 bases map to TRBD1. Germline V gene lookup returns CDR1 MNHEY and CDR2 SMNVEV (reference sequence). With 5 bases clipped from V and 5 bases from J, the junction kept 5 bases outside the gene matches. This CDR3 region has 14 residues. For the CDR3, the DNA is TGTGCCAGCAGTCCCGGGACAGGGGTTTATGGCTACACCTTC. This codes for CASSPGTGVYGYTF.

The CDR3 spells CASSLGDSVSNEKLFF. CDR3 DNA sequence: TGCGCCAGCAGCTTGGGGGACAGTGTGTCTAATGAAAAACTGTTTTTT. V gene TRBV5-1 combines with J gene TRBJ1-4, with 7 bases fitting TRBD1. V trimming: 0 bases; J trimming: 3 bases; junction bases outside the gene matches: 5. This CDR3 is built from 16 residues. Germline V gene data show CDR1 as SGHRS and CDR2 as YFSETQ.